What follows describes a single T cell receptor beta chain. The sample originates from a study of Ad26.COV2.S vaccination and SARS-CoV-2 variants. This sample's treatment: some 20 received Ad26.COV2.S at low or high dose, single or two shots; roughly 5 received placebo; per-sample allocation not given. Material that was analyzed had been drawn on day 63 after the first vaccine or placebo injection. The CDR3 runs to 12 residues. V lost 7 bases, J lost 6 bases, and 14 bases lay in between. Germline V gene lookup returns CDR1 SGHRS and CDR2 YFSETQ. TCRdb keeps only in-frame clones here, not all; method: immunoSEQ multiplex PCR. The sample carries some 480,000 clones, roughly 87% recorded once.

This clonotype was obtained from a person aged 18-60 years who received the Ad26.COV2.S COVID-19 vaccine or a placebo. The material was peripheral blood, obtained in a trial of Ad26.COV2.S vaccine versus placebo. The chain is built from TRBV5-1 and TRBJ2-7, with D hard to call. The DNA for the CDR3 is TGCGCCAGCTCCGCCGGGCCGGTCGAGCAGTACTTC. Its protein product is CASSAGPVEQYF.